Each of the 26 T cell receptor beta chains below was sequenced from the same sample in a study of cytomegalovirus exposure and HLA in healthy donors. The PCR ran on 60 Vbeta and 13 Jbeta primers. Profiling relied on immunoSEQ multiplex PCR, and the TCRdb table lists in-frame clones only, not all of them. The top ten clones hold roughly 9.3% of a sample with 180,000 or so clones, approximately 83% of them seen once. Material for sequencing was PBMCs. These receptors were collected from a man between 18 and 35 years old in good health and CMV-seropositive.

The chain combines TRBV5-1 with TRBJ1-2; 8 bases match TRBD1. V lost 0 bases, J lost 7 bases, and 8 bases stayed unmatched. The CDR3 is 15 amino acids. Germline V CDR1 and CDR2: SGHRS, YFSETQ. In nucleotides, the CDR3 is TGCGCCAGCAGCTTGGTCCCCGGGACAGGTAGTGGCTACACCTTC. As protein: CASSLVPGTGSGYTF.

The CDR3 reads CASSLARGYEQYF. In DNA, the CDR3 is TGCGCCAGCAGCTTGGCAAGGGGCTACGAGCAGTACTTC. V is TRBV5-1 and J is TRBJ2-7; possibly TRBD1 for D (5 bases). The germline V gene encodes CDR1 SGHRS and CDR2 YFSETQ. V was clipped by 0 bases and J by 3 bases, with 7 bases between them. The CDR3 sequence is 13 residues long.

This chain links TRBV5-1 with TRBJ1-6, with TRBD1 as a possible D gene (6 bases). Trimming left V 4 bases short and J 3 bases short, with 14 bases between. The CDR3 covers 16 residues. Germline values: CDR1 SGHRS, CDR2 YFSETQ. DNA of the CDR3: TGCGCCAGCAGCAGGGATAACAGGGTCTATAATTCACCCCTCCACTTT. Protein: CASSRDNRVYNSPLHF.

This clone has a count of ten or more. The chain couples TRBV6-5 to TRBJ2-3; 11 positions agree with TRBD2. J lost 1 base, V lost 6 bases, and 3 bases had no gene match. Germline CDR1 is MNHEY and CDR2 is SVGAGI. The CDR3 loop spans 15 amino acids. CDR3 protein: CASRAGLAGTDTQYF. CDR3 DNA sequence: TGTGCCAGCAGGGCGGGACTAGCGGGCACAGATACGCAGTATTTT.

The rearrangement links TRBV27 to TRBJ2-6; unclear D gene. Germline CDR1 and CDR2: MNHEY and SMNVEV (reference sequence). V lost 6 bases to trimming and J lost 3 bases, with 9 bases between them. The CDR3 is 14 amino acids. The CDR3 DNA reads as TGTGCCAGCAGCCTGACAAGTGGGGCCAACGTCCTGACTTTC. It encodes CASSLTSGANVLTF.

This chain uses TRBV7-2 with TRBJ2-3; D is unresolved. CDR3 length: 14 amino acids. The V end lost 7 bases, the J end lost 1 base, and 12 bases lay between the germline ends. Looked up from germline, CDR1 is SGHTA and CDR2 is FQGNSA. The CDR3 nucleotides are TGTGCCAGCACCCCTTCCTCTGGCACAGATACGCAGTATTTT. Translating it yields CASTPSSGTDTQYF.

This sequence joins TRBV6-1 and TRBJ2-7, with 8 nucleotides matching TRBD1. Trimming cost V 1 base and J 6 bases; bases outside gene matches: 5. Germline V gene sequence: CDR1 MNHNS, CDR2 SASEGT. CDR3 length: 14 residues. The CDR3 is CASSEGQGILEQYF. The CDR3 bases are TGTGCCAGCAGTGAAGGACAGGGGATTCTCGAGCAGTACTTC.

The chain links TRBV25-1 to TRBJ1-1; a weak D match, TRBD1 (6 bases). Per the germline V gene, CDR1 is MGHDK and CDR2 is SYGVNS. V gave up 3 bases and J gave up 7 bases, with 15 bases separating them. The CDR3 has 14 residues. In DNA form, the CDR3 reads TGTGCCAGCAGTGACGTTGGGGGCTCGGGTGAAGCTTTCTTT. This gives the protein CASSDVGGSGEAFF.

The chain joins TRBV19 to TRBJ2-6; D remains unclear. The V and J ends lost 4 bases and 0 bases respectively, with 13 bases between them. The V gene's germline CDR1 is LNHDA and CDR2 SQIVND (reference sequence). This CDR3 is built from 17 residues. The CDR3 reads CASSTPNSFSGANVLTF. CDR3 sequence (DNA): TGTGCCAGTAGTACCCCTAACAGTTTCTCTGGGGCCAACGTCCTGACTTTC.

The CDR3 DNA sequence: TGTGCCAGCAGTGATCACCTAGTCACCATATATTTT. Its translation: CASSDHLVTIYF. V and J are TRBV6-1 and TRBJ1-3; D is ambiguous. Germline V gives CDR1 MNHNS, CDR2 SASEGT. This CDR3 contains 12 residues. Trimming took off 3 bases at V and 9 bases at J, with 9 bases between the two ends.

This chain uses TRBV5-4 with TRBJ2-1; 12 bases line up with TRBD2. Germline values: CDR1 SGHNT, CDR2 YYREEE (reference sequence). This CDR3 is 16 amino acids long. After removal of 4 bases from V and 5 bases from J, the junction contained 7 bases not matched to a gene. The CDR3 nucleotides are TGTGCCAGCAGCCCCCGACTAGCGGGGGATCACAATGAGCAGTTCTTC. It specifies CASSPRLAGDHNEQFF.

A word on this clone: One end of the junction does not line up with germline, which may come from a read error. V and J are TRBV7-7 and TRBJ2-3; D gene uncertain. Germline loops: CDR1 SSHAT, CDR2 FNYEAQ (reference sequence). The CDR3 covers 18 residues. Written as DNA, the CDR3 is TGTGCTAGCAGCCCCCCTTCGACGGTCCGGGTAAGCACAGATACGCAGTATTTT. Amino acids: CASSPPSTVRVSTDTQYF. The full variable domain, completed using reference TRBV7-7 and TRBJ2-3, is GAGVSQSPRYKVTKRGQDVTLRCDPISSHATLYWYQQALGQGPEFLTYFNYEAQPDKSGLPSDRFSAERPEGSISTLTIQRTEQRDSAMYRCASSPPSTVRVSTDTQYFGPGTRLTVL.

The gene calls are TRBV18 and TRBJ2-1; 14 nucleotides line up with TRBD2. The CDR3 consists of 20 residues. Germline V gene data show CDR1 as KGHSH and CDR2 as LQKENI. The V and J ends lost 2 bases and 0 bases, in that order; junction bases with no gene match: 9. The DNA of the CDR3 is TGTGCCAGCTCACCAAGGACTAGCGGGGGGCCAAAGAGCTCCTACAATGAGCAGTTCTTC. This codes for CASSPRTSGGPKSSYNEQFF.

This rearrangement joins TRBV6-5 to TRBJ2-7, with D possibly matching TRBD2 (6 bases). Trimming removed 6 bases at V and 0 bases at J, with 12 bases between. CDR1 and CDR2 from the germline V gene are MNHEY and SVGAGI. There are 14 residues in the CDR3. CDR3 loop: CASRKGRYSYEQYF. The CDR3 coding sequence is TGTGCCAGCAGGAAAGGGAGGTACTCCTACGAGCAGTACTTC.

A single count supports this clone. The chain combines TRBV4-1 with TRBJ2-3; possibly TRBD2 for D (6 bases). The germline V gene encodes CDR1 MGHRA and CDR2 YSYEKL. CDR3 length: 17 amino acids. V lost 0 bases, J lost 1 base, and 14 bases lay in between. CDR3: CASSQDLRGGGTDTQYF. The CDR3, as DNA: TGCGCCAGCAGCCAAGATCTCCGTGGCGGGGGCACAGATACGCAGTATTTT.

CDR3 coding DNA: TGTGCCAGTGCCCCGGAGGACAATCAGCCCCAGCATTTT. It is translated as CASAPEDNQPQHF. The chain employs TRBV2 and TRBJ1-5; D unresolved. Germline V lookup: CDR1 SNHLY, CDR2 FYNNEI. The CDR3 is made up of 13 amino acids. V lost 9 bases, J lost 3 bases, and 12 bases lay in between.

The chain links TRBV30 to TRBJ2-2; 8 bases are a match to TRBD1. With 4 bases clipped from V and 2 bases from J, the junction kept 15 bases outside the gene matches. Germline lookup yields CDR1 GTSNPN and CDR2 SVGIG (reference sequence). The CDR3 is made up of 18 amino acids. CDR3: CAWTITGQALTNTGELFF. CDR3 sequence (DNA): TGTGCCTGGACCATTACGGGACAGGCTTTAACTAACACCGGGGAGCTGTTTTTT. Combining the CDR3 with reference TRBV30 and TRBJ2-2 gives the whole variable domain SQTIHQWPATLVQPVGSPLSLECTVEGTSNPNLYWYRQAAGRGLQLLFYSVGIGQISSEVPQNLSASRPQDRQFILSSKKLLLSDSGFYLCAWTITGQALTNTGELFFGEGSRLTVL.

The chain couples TRBV10-3 to TRBJ2-1; TRBD2 matches 9 bases. The germline V gene has CDR1 ENHRY and CDR2 SYGVKD. J was trimmed by 2 bases and V by 7 bases; bases with no gene match: 15. CDR3 length: 18 amino acids. The CDR3 reads CAITRAGGSHRTYNEQFF. CDR3 bases: TGTGCCATCACTCGAGCGGGGGGCTCCCACAGAACCTACAATGAGCAGTTCTTC.

V is TRBV19 and J is TRBJ2-5; 12 bases are shared with TRBD2. Germline V lookup: CDR1 LNHDA, CDR2 SQIVND (reference sequence). Losses at the gene ends were 5 bases for V and 5 bases for J; bases not matched to a gene: 6. The CDR3 spans 15 residues. CDR3 in DNA: TGTGCCAGTAGTTCTAGCGGGGGGGCCTGGGAGACCCAGTACTTC. Protein: CASSSSGGAWETQYF.

V is TRBV5-4 and J is TRBJ2-5; 11 bases fit TRBD2. The CDR3 contains 14 residues. Germline CDR1 is SGHNT and CDR2 is YYREEE (reference sequence). Trimming removed 3 bases from V and 3 bases from J; junction bases left unmatched: 1. In nucleotides, the CDR3 is TGTGCCAGCAGCTCACTAGCGGGGGAAGAGACCCAGTACTTC. This codes for CASSSLAGEETQYF.

The V call is TRBV6-1, the J call TRBJ2-1; 14 nucleotides align to TRBD2. CDR1 and CDR2 from the germline V gene are MNHNS and SASEGT. The CDR3 has 15 residues. V lost 4 bases, J lost 11 bases, and 7 bases stayed unmatched. The CDR3 DNA follows: TGTGCCAGCAGTGGGCCGGGACTAGCGGGGGCTCAGCAGTTCTTC. The encoded protein is CASSGPGLAGAQQFF.

This clone showed up just a few times. The V gene is TRBV5-1, the J gene TRBJ1-2; 7 nucleotides align to TRBD1. The ends lost 4 bases at V and 6 bases at J; junction bases unmatched: 9. Per the germline V gene, CDR1 is SGHRS and CDR2 is YFSETQ. CDR3 length: 14 amino acids. As DNA, the CDR3 is TGCGCCAGCAGCGTCCCGACAGGGTCCCATGGCTACACCTTC. It translates to CASSVPTGSHGYTF.

The V call is TRBV19, the J call TRBJ1-6; TRBD1 might be the D (5 bases). Looked up from germline, CDR1 is LNHDA and CDR2 is SQIVND (reference sequence). Between the trimmed V and J ends, which lost 5 bases and 0 bases, there was a span of 11 bases. The CDR3 consists of 16 residues. This chain's CDR3 is CASSVLQDSYNSPLHF. For the CDR3, the DNA is TGTGCCAGTAGTGTTTTACAGGACTCCTATAATTCACCCCTCCACTTT.

This clone turned up a few times. The rearrangement uses TRBV21-1 and TRBJ1-1. TRBV21-1 represents a pseudogene. This CDR3 contains 15 residues. The CDR3 here is CASSLRHGRDTEAFF. CDR3 DNA: TGTGCCAGCAGCCTAAGGCATGGGCGGGACACTGAAGCTTTCTTT.

V and J are TRBV5-1 and TRBJ2-1; a weak D match, TRBD2 (7 bases). The CDR3 runs to 16 residues. Germline CDR1 reads SGHRS; CDR2 reads YFSETQ. V lost 0 bases to trimming and J lost 5 bases, with 15 bases between them. CDR3 protein: CASSLEPAGANNEQFF. The DNA of the CDR3 is TGCGCCAGCAGCTTGGAACCTGCGGGGGCTAACAATGAGCAGTTCTTC.

The chain has TRBV4-1 and TRBJ1-6; no firm D call. The germline gives CDR1 MGHRA, CDR2 YSYEKL. Trimming stripped 4 bases from V and 9 bases from J, with 19 bases between. The CDR3 runs to 16 residues. The CDR3 reads CASSLRELGVGSPLHF. The CDR3 coding sequence is TGCGCCAGCAGCCTCCGGGAGTTGGGAGTAGGTTCACCCCTCCACTTT.